The rows below give T cell receptor beta chains drawn from one sample of a study of CD8 T cells in ankylosing spondylitis. One entry per CDR3 protein results from TCRdb running MiXCR on the 5' RACE reads. Counted here are roughly 130,000 distinct CDR3 sequences, 7% to 9% occurring once; the ten biggest clones make up more than 7%. Material for sequencing was synovial fluid, either unsorted or a sorted T cell fraction (not recorded which). These receptors were taken from a male donor with ankylosing spondylitis. Both conserved end residues are part of each CDR3. Each record gives: J gene, V gene, clone size, D gene, CDR3 protein, CDR3 DNA. D genes are given only for firm matches. Clone size is shown for a subset of rows, as once, few, many or a class of expanded clone.

>TRBJ2-5|TRBV15|many|.
CATRPETQYF
TGTGCCACCCGTCCAGAGACCCAGTACTTC
>TRBJ2-3|TRBV18|.|.
CASSPPGDMGDTQYF
TGTGCCAGCTCACCACCGGGGGATATGGGAGATACGCAGTATTTT
>TRBJ2-2|TRBV27|many|.
CASSAQLAETGELFF
TGTGCCAGCAGTGCCCAACTAGCAGAGACCGGGGAGCTGTTTTTT
>TRBJ2-2|TRBV7-7|many|.
CASSLVGPDTGELFF
TGTGCTAGCAGCTTAGTGGGGCCCGACACCGGGGAGCTGTTTTTT
>TRBJ1-2|TRBV18|many|.
CASSPTGRDYGYTF
TGTGCCAGCTCACCAACAGGGAGGGACTATGGCTACACCTTC
>TRBJ1-4|TRBV20-1|many|.
CSARDQGEKLFF
TGCAGTGCTAGAGATCAGGGGGAAAAACTGTTTTTT
>TRBJ1-6|TRBV7-8|few|TRBD1
CASSPRQGNSPLHF
TGTGCCAGCAGCCCCAGACAGGGTAATTCACCCCTCCACTTT
>TRBJ2-2|TRBV7-2|many|.
CASSLRRGGGELFF
TGTGCCAGCAGCCTAAGAAGGGGGGGCGGGGAGCTGTTTTTT
>TRBJ1-6|TRBV7-2|.|.
CASSLDYNSPLHF
TGTGCCAGCAGCTTGGACTATAATTCACCCCTCCACTTT
>TRBJ2-1|TRBV11-3|.|TRBD2
CASSRTSGSNNEQFF
TGTGCCAGCAGCCGGACTAGCGGGAGTAACAATGAGCAGTTCTTC
>TRBJ1-2|TRBV12-3/TRBV12-4|few|.
CASSLLYYGYTF
TGTGCCAGCAGTTTACTGTACTATGGCTACACCTTC
>TRBJ2-1|TRBV5-5|few|TRBD2
CASSRGLAANNEQFF
TGTGCCAGCAGCCGGGGACTAGCGGCTAACAATGAGCAGTTCTTC
>TRBJ1-4|TRBV20-1|.|.
CSARGPGGEKLFF
TGCAGTGCTCGCGGACCCGGGGGCGAAAAACTGTTTTTT
>TRBJ1-1|TRBV18|many|.
CASSPQTGGTEAFF
TGTGCCAGCTCACCACAAACAGGCGGCACTGAAGCTTTCTTT
>TRBJ1-1|TRBV4-3|many|.
CASSQDPREGTEAFF
TGCGCCAGCAGCCAAGATCCGAGGGAAGGGACTGAAGCTTTCTTT
>TRBJ1-2|TRBV4-1|many|.
CASSRAVQGANYGYTF
TGCGCCAGCAGCCGAGCGGTCCAGGGAGCTAACTATGGCTACACCTTC
>TRBJ1-4|TRBV4-2|.|.
CASSQGHRVNEKLFF
TGTGCCAGCAGCCAAGGACACAGGGTAAATGAAAAACTGTTTTTT
>TRBJ2-2|TRBV9|.|.
CASSKASYPNTGELFF
TGTGCCAGCAGCAAAGCCAGCTACCCTAACACCGGGGAGCTGTTTTTT
>TRBJ1-4|TRBV6-1|many|.
CASSETGRGNEKLFF
TGTGCCAGCAGCGAGACAGGTCGTGGTAATGAAAAACTGTTTTTT
>TRBJ2-4|TRBV20-1|few|.
CSPLRMSENIQYF
TGCAGTCCTCTTAGGATGTCTGAAAACATTCAGTACTTC
>TRBJ2-1|TRBV27|few|.
CASSFARGQRDNEQFF
TGTGCCAGCAGTTTTGCGAGAGGACAGCGAGACAATGAGCAGTTCTTC
>TRBJ1-1|TRBV11-2|.|TRBD1
CASSLGGQWNTEAFF
TGTGCCAGCAGCTTAGGGGGACAGTGGAACACTGAAGCTTTCTTT
>TRBJ1-1|TRBV3-1|many|.
CASSHSRAATEAFF
TGTGCCAGCAGCCATAGTAGGGCTGCCACTGAAGCTTTCTTT
>TRBJ2-5|TRBV7-2|many|.
CASSSNRKLQETQYF
TGTGCCAGCAGCTCAAACCGCAAACTCCAAGAGACCCAGTACTTC
>TRBJ2-6|TRBV7-2|few|.
CASSLGGANVLTF
TGTGCCAGCAGCTTAGGAGGGGCCAACGTCCTGACTTTC
>TRBJ2-7|TRBV20-1|few|.
CSARTDRSYEQYF
TGCAGTGCTCGGACCGATCGATCCTACGAGCAGTACTTC
>TRBJ1-5|TRBV2|.|TRBD1
CASTERTGVNQPQHF
TGTGCCAGCACCGAGCGGACAGGGGTAAATCAGCCCCAGCATTTT
>TRBJ2-3|TRBV20-1|many|.
CSAPYGDTQYF
TGCAGTGCCCCTTATGGAGATACGCAGTATTTT
>TRBJ2-6|TRBV5-1|many|.
CASSLSVSSGANVLTF
TGCGCCAGCAGCTTGTCCGTCAGCTCTGGGGCCAACGTCCTGACTTTC
>TRBJ2-6|TRBV11-2|many|.
CASSLNPAGANVLTF
TGTGCCAGCAGCCTGAACCCGGCAGGGGCCAACGTCCTGACTTTC
>TRBJ2-7|TRBV18|many|TRBD2
CASSPFKTSGSEQYF
TGTGCCAGCTCACCTTTCAAGACTAGCGGGAGCGAGCAGTACTTC
>TRBJ2-3|TRBV7-9|few|.
CASSFYADTQYF
TGTGCCAGCAGCTTTTATGCAGATACGCAGTATTTT
>TRBJ1-5|TRBV12-3/TRBV12-4|many|.
CASSDGGSNQPQHF
TGTGCCAGCAGTGATGGGGGGAGCAATCAGCCCCAGCATTTT
>TRBJ2-1|TRBV14|many|.
CASSLEFFSEQFF
TGTGCCAGCAGCCTTGAGTTCTTTAGTGAGCAGTTCTTC
>TRBJ2-7|TRBV14|.|TRBD2
CASSRGLAKNYEQYF
TGTGCCAGCAGTCGCGGACTAGCGAAGAACTACGAGCAGTACTTC
>TRBJ1-1|TRBV12-3/TRBV12-4|many|.
CASSFFQGTEAFF
TGTGCCAGCAGTTTCTTCCAGGGCACTGAAGCTTTCTTT
>TRBJ2-4|TRBV11-2|.|.
CASSSGPDRKDIQYF
TGTGCCAGCAGCTCTGGACCCGACAGGAAGGACATTCAGTACTTC
>TRBJ1-1|TRBV18|many|.
CASSPPLRGDTLRAFF
TGTGCCAGCTCACCACCTTTAAGAGGGGACACCCTAAGGGCTTTCTTT
>TRBJ2-1|TRBV5-1|few|.
CASSLPSDEQFF
TGCGCCAGCAGCTTACCCAGTGATGAGCAGTTCTTC
>TRBJ2-1|TRBV7-9|.|TRBD2
CAHETSGSYNEQFF
TGTGCCCATGAGACTAGCGGATCCTACAATGAGCAGTTCTTC
>TRBJ2-2|TRBV4-3|.|.
CASSQTFTGELFF
TGCGCCAGCAGCCAAACTTTCACCGGGGAGCTGTTTTTT
>TRBJ2-7|TRBV10-3|.|.
CASCSESMREQYF
TGTGCCAGCTGTAGCGAGTCCATGAGGGAGCAGTACTTC
>TRBJ2-1|TRBV5-1|few|.
CASSFDGSSYNEQFF
TGCGCCAGCAGCTTCGACGGAAGCTCCTACAATGAGCAGTTCTTC
>TRBJ1-2|TRBV28|many|TRBD1
CASSLFAGGADYGYTF
TGTGCCAGCAGTTTATTTGCAGGGGGCGCCGACTATGGCTACACCTTC
>TRBJ2-6|TRBV4-1|many|.
CASSQVMASGANVLTF
TGCGCCAGCAGCCAAGTTATGGCGTCCGGGGCCAACGTCCTGACTTTC
>TRBJ1-2|TRBV20-1|many|TRBD1
CSAWDSYGYTF
TGCAGTGCTTGGGACAGCTATGGCTACACCTTC
>TRBJ2-7|TRBV20-1|many|TRBD2
CSALTSGRAYEQYF
TGCAGTGCTCTTACTAGCGGGAGGGCCTACGAGCAGTACTTC
>TRBJ2-5|TRBV28|many|.
CASQGYQETQYF
TGTGCCAGCCAGGGATATCAAGAGACCCAGTACTTC
>TRBJ1-6|TRBV6-1|.|.
CASSGGTIGSPLHF
TGTGCCAGCAGTGGGGGGACAATCGGTTCACCCCTCCACTTT
>TRBJ1-5|TRBV27|many|.
CASSLSGGWGSNQPQHF
TGTGCCAGCAGTTTATCAGGGGGTTGGGGTAGCAATCAGCCCCAGCATTTT
>TRBJ1-1|TRBV19|few|.
CASYDRTYTEAFF
TGTGCCAGTTACGACAGGACTTACACTGAAGCTTTCTTT
>TRBJ1-5|TRBV6-5|.|.
CASSYSPGQPQHF
TGTGCCAGCAGTTACTCCCCGGGGCAGCCCCAGCATTTT
>TRBJ2-4|TRBV25-1|many|.
CASSGPTWGGLAKNIQYF
TGTGCCAGCAGTGGGCCGACCTGGGGGGGGCTCGCCAAAAACATTCAGTACTTC
>TRBJ2-1|TRBV20-1|many|TRBD2
CSARARGGVASYYNEQFF
TGCAGTGCTAGAGCCCGTGGGGGGGTTGCAAGTTACTACAATGAGCAGTTCTTC
>TRBJ1-6|TRBV9|many|TRBD1
CASSVEMTGLTSPLHF
TGTGCCAGCAGCGTAGAAATGACAGGGCTAACTTCACCCCTCCACTTT
>TRBJ2-6|TRBV11-2|.|TRBD1
CASSLVGQGASGANVLTF
TGTGCCAGCAGCTTAGTTGGACAGGGGGCCTCTGGGGCCAACGTCCTGACTTTC
>TRBJ2-6|TRBV18|many|TRBD1
CASSPMGQGPLFSGANVLTF
TGTGCCAGCTCACCAATGGGACAGGGACCTCTTTTCTCTGGGGCCAACGTCCTGACTTTC
>TRBJ2-3|TRBV29-1|many|TRBD2
CSVDSALAGRGDTQYF
TGCAGCGTTGACTCCGCTCTAGCGGGACGGGGAGATACGCAGTATTTT
>TRBJ1-2|TRBV7-2|.|.
CASSLARSKIYGYTF
TGTGCCAGCAGCTTAGCGCGGAGTAAGATCTATGGCTACACCTTC
>TRBJ2-2|TRBV7-2|many|.
CASSLQWAAGTGELFF
TGTGCCAGCAGCTTGCAATGGGCCGCAGGCACCGGGGAGCTGTTTTTT